The present T cell receptor beta chain was sequenced within a study of a mutant IDH1 vaccine in newly diagnosed glioma. Looking at the study overall: Treatment recipients were approximately 60% male and around 40% female, and their mean age was roughly 40 years. Patients were pretreated with radiotherapy, temozolomide, or both, mostly both.

Method: immunoSEQ multiplex PCR; TCRdb's copy keeps in-frame clones and lacks some. This sample has tens of thousands of clones, with roughly 80% found just once. The CDR3 spans 14 residues. V dropped 6 bases and J dropped 0 bases, with 9 bases sitting between them. The germline CDR1 and CDR2 sequences are WSHSY and SAAADI. A word on this clone: What it recognizes is unknown.

Whole-study results and caveats: It seemed that pseudoprogression was not linked to changes in the top peripheral T cell clonotypes.

Regarding time point: baseline, week 1 (first vaccination visit). Treatment meaning: pre-vaccination baseline after standard-of-care therapy. The material sequenced was PBMCs, taken from a glioma patient treated with radiotherapy, temozolomide or both. The chain has TRBV10-2 and TRBJ1-3; D is perhaps TRBD1 (6 bases). This TCR was sampled from a man aged 18 to 30 with glioma. In DNA form, the CDR3 reads TGCGCCAGCAGGGACAGCGGCTCTGGAAACACCATATATTTT. Its translation is CASRDSGSGNTIYF.